This T cell receptor beta chain originates from a study of T-cell memory formation after mild COVID-19. Germline loops: CDR1 SGHRS, CDR2 YFSETQ. Trimming removed 7 bases from V and 7 bases from J, with 20 bases in between. This CDR3 is built from 15 residues. Constant-segment primers and 5'RACE yielded cDNA libraries for TCR alpha and TCR beta, each carrying sample barcodes and UMIs. TCRdb itself ran the 5' RACE reads through MiXCR, one entry per CDR3 protein. The table records hundreds of thousands of distinct CDR3 sequences, roughly 17% of them present only once. This clonotype showed up just a few times. Its target is not known. Study outcomes and limitations: Those CD4+ clones that contracted were mainly in CM and EM (CD8+ ones in EMRA). Clones that got smaller from day 15 to 85 had even CD4/CD8, while clones growing later tipped toward CD4+.

This chain connects TRBV5-1 to TRBJ2-2, with D unresolved. The receptor's source is an adult woman who had mild COVID-19 (a few samples of this study predate the infection). Cell type and time point are not known. The specimen was PBMCs or a T cell subset sorted from them (not recorded which). This CDR3 reads CASEYSDPASGELFF. DNA for the CDR3: TGCGCCAGCGAGTATTCTGATCCGGCGAGCGGGGAGCTGTTTTTT. Variable domain in full (rest from reference TRBV5-1 and TRBJ2-2): KAGVTQTPRYLIKTRGQQVTLSCSPISGHRSVSWYQQTPGQGLQFLFEYFSETQRNKGNFPGRFSGRQFSNSRSEMNVSTLELGDSALYLCASEYSDPASGELFFGEGSRLTVL.